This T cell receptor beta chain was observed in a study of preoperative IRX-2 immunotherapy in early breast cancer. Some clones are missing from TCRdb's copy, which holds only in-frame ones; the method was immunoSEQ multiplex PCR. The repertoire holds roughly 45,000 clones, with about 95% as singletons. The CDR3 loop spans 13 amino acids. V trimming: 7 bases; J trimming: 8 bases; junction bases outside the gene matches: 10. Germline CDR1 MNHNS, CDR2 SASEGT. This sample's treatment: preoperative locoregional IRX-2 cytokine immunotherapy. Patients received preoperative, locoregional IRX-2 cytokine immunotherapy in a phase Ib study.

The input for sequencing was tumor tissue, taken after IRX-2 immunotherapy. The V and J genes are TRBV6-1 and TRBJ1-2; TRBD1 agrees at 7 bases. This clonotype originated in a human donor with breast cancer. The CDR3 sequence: CASNFDRAGGYTF. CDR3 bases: TGTGCCAGCAATTTCGACAGGGCCGGGGGCTACACCTTC.